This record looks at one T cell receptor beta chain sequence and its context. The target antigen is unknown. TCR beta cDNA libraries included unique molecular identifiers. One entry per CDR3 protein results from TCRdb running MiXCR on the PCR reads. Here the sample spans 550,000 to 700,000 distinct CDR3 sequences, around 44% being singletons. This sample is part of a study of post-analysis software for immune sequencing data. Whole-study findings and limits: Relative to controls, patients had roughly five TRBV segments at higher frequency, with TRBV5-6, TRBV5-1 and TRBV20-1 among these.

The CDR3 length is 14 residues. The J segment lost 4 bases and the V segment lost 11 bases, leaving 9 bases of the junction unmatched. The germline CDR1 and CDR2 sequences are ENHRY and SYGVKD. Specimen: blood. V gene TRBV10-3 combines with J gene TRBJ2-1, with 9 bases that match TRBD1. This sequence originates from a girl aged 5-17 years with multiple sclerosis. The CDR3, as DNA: TGTGCCGCTAACAGGGGGCCGTGTTACAATGAGCAGTTCTTC. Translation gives CAANRGPCYNEQFF.